Listed below are T cell receptor beta chains from one sample, sequenced in a study of CD8 T cells in ankylosing spondylitis. TCRdb ran MiXCR on the 5' RACE reads and lists one entry per CDR3 protein. This table has 380,000 or so distinct CDR3 sequences, 20% to 25% appearing once. Material for sequencing was blood, either unsorted or a sorted T cell fraction (not recorded which). These receptors originate from a male donor with ankylosing spondylitis or in good health (not recorded which). Both conserved end residues are part of each CDR3. Size is omitted from some rows. Given values are once, few, many or a class for expanded clones.

abundance	v_gene	j_gene	CDR3aa
.	TRBV12-3/TRBV12-4	TRBJ2-6	CASSSPGQASSGANVLTF
.	TRBV5-1	TRBJ2-3	CASSSLVQADTQYF
few	TRBV30	TRBJ2-1	CAWSWTSGGDEQFF
.	TRBV4-1	TRBJ2-1	CASSISSGGPYNEQFF
few	TRBV15	TRBJ2-2	CATSTWTGSGELFF
.	TRBV5-1	TRBJ2-2	CASSLPATGGTGELFF
.	TRBV2	TRBJ2-7	CASSFPHFGGAPEQYF
few	TRBV4-1	TRBJ2-7	CASSSGSNEQYF
few	TRBV27	TRBJ1-1	CASSQSTGAEAFF
few	TRBV4-1	TRBJ2-3	CASSHPVGLEADTQYF
few	TRBV5-1	TRBJ2-1	CASSPTGILINEQFF
.	TRBV28	TRBJ1-3	CASSLDPTSGNTIYF
few	TRBV15	TRBJ2-2	CATSGTRNTGELFF
few	TRBV27	TRBJ2-7	CASSFRGPSSSYEQYF
.	TRBV9	TRBJ1-6	CASSETQANSPLHF
few	TRBV7-9	TRBJ1-4	CASSLLTGRTEKLFF
.	TRBV12-3/TRBV12-4	TRBJ2-3	CASSTPSGPDTQYF
few	TRBV4-1	TRBJ2-2	CASSQAEENTGELFF
few	TRBV29-1	TRBJ2-7	CSVAGTGVNSYEQYF
.	TRBV10-3	TRBJ2-7	CAISGPKVPLAGEQYF
.	TRBV6-5	TRBJ2-7	CASSYGVGYEQYF
.	TRBV29-1	TRBJ2-1	CSVEAGVVYNEQFF
few	TRBV7-8	TRBJ1-1	CASSLYGNTEAFF
few	TRBV28	TRBJ1-2	CASRKTGNYGYTF
.	TRBV7-8	TRBJ2-5	CASSSDVGQETQYF
few	TRBV10-3	TRBJ2-7	CAISEPVPGQGELGEQYF
.	TRBV20-1	TRBJ2-6	CSAYGSNSGANVLTF
.	TRBV12-3/TRBV12-4	TRBJ2-3	CASTMGDTQYF
.	TRBV12-3/TRBV12-4	TRBJ2-5	CASSLEFETQYF
.	TRBV4-1	TRBJ2-3	CASSQEPDPDTQYF
.	TRBV27	TRBJ2-3	CASQGTNVPLTDTQYF
few	TRBV29-1	TRBJ2-1	CSVEGLPTLASEQFF
.	TRBV20-1	TRBJ2-1	CSARFYNEQFF
few	TRBV12-5	TRBJ1-1	CASGMGGTEAFF
.	TRBV11-1	TRBJ2-3	CASSSTTNRAHDTDTQYF
.	TRBV6-6	TRBJ2-3	CASSYGVADTQYF
few	TRBV7-9	TRBJ2-7	CASSSGDPYEQYF
few	TRBV9	TRBJ2-7	CASSADRFYEQYF
.	TRBV28	TRBJ1-2	CASSLFSGYGYTF
.	TRBV24-1	TRBJ2-2	CATSALTGGSGELFF
.	TRBV7-9	TRBJ2-5	CASSRTSGGLAETQYF
.	TRBV27	TRBJ2-5	CASSGDNQETQYF